This T cell receptor (beta chain) was profiled in a study of cytomegalovirus exposure and HLA in healthy donors. Whole-study findings and limits: Being indistinguishable, some V segments were excluded, TRBV6-2 and TRBV6-3 among them.

This CDR3 region has 17 residues. Looked up from germline, CDR1 is MNHEY and CDR2 is SMNVEV (reference sequence). The germline V and J ends were trimmed by 1 base and 7 bases, with 22 bases remaining between them. At collection, donors were nominally healthy, but unrecorded immune exposures were probable. Use of 60 Vbeta and 13 Jbeta primers characterized the PCR. Sequenced by immunoSEQ multiplex PCR; TCRdb stores in-frame clones only, minus some. The sample comprises 120,000 to 150,000 clones, just under 75% of which are singletons, and about 1.5% rests with the top ten. Concerning this clone itself: Its antigen is as yet unknown.

Specimen: PBMCs. The TCR sequence derives from a woman between 18 and 29 years old in good health and CMV-seronegative. The rearrangement uses TRBV27 and TRBJ1-1; a possible D gene is TRBD1 (6 bases). CDR3 region: CASSLLRWAGVWGEAFF. CDR3 DNA sequence: TGTGCCAGCAGTTTATTAAGGTGGGCAGGGGTTTGGGGTGAAGCTTTCTTT.